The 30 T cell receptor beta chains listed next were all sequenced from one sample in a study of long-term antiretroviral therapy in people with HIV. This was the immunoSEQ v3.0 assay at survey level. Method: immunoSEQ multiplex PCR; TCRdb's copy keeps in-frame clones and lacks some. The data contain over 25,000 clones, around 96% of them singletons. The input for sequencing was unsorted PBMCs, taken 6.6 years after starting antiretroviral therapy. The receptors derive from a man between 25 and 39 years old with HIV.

This chain's CDR3 is CASRNGTVNEKLFF. CDR3 DNA sequence: TGCGCCAGCAGAAATGGGACGGTTAATGAAAAACTGTTTTTT. J is TRBJ1-4 and V is TRBV5-1, with D tentatively TRBD1 (5 bases). The CDR3 is 14 amino acids. Germline values: CDR1 SGHRS, CDR2 YFSETQ. Trimming stripped 5 bases from V and 4 bases from J, with 12 bases between.

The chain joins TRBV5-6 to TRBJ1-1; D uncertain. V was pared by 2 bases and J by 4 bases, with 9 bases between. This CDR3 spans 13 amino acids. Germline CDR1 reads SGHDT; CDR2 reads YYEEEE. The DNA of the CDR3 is TGTGCCAGCAGCTTTGAGGAGGGCACTGAAGCTTTCTTT. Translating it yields CASSFEEGTEAFF.

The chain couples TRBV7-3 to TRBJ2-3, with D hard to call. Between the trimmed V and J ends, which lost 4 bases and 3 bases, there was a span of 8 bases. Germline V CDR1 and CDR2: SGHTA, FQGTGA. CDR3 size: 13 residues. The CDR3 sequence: CASSSDPTDTQYF. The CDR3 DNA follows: TGTGCCAGCAGCTCGGACCCTACAGATACGCAGTATTTT.

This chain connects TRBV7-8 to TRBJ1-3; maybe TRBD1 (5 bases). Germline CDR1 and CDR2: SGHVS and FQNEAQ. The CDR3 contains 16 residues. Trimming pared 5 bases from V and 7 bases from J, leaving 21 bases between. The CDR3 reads CASSPRDSTSYNTIYF. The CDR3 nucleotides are TGTGCCAGCAGCCCCAGGGACTCGACAAGTTATAACACCATATATTTT.

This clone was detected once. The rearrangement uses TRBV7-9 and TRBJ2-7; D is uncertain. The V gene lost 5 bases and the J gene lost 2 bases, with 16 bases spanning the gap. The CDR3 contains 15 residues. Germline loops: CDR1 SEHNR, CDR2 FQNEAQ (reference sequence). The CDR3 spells CASSPPRPVPYEQYF. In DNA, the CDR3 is TGTGCCAGCAGCCCACCTCGGCCAGTCCCCTACGAGCAGTACTTC.

Here the CDR3 DNA reads TGCGCCAGCAGCCAATGGGCCGGCCTCAACTATGGCTACACCTTC. Its protein product is CASSQWAGLNYGYTF. The chain carries TRBV4-1 and TRBJ1-2; D uncertain. The CDR3 loop spans 15 amino acids. CDR1 is MGHRA, CDR2 YSYEKL, per germline. Trimming took off 2 bases at V and 2 bases at J, with 12 bases between the two ends.

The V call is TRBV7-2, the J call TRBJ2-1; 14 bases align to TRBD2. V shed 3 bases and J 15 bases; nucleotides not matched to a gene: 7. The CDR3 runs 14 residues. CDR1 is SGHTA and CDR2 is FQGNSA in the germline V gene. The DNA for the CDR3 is TGTGCCAGCAGCTTGGGACTAGCGGGGGCGGGGTTGTTCTTC. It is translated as CASSLGLAGAGLFF. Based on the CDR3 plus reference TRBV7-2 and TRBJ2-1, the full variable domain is GAGVSQSPSNKVTEKGKDVELRCDPISGHTALYWYRQSLGQGLEFLIYFQGNSAPDKSGLPSDRFSAERTGGSVSTLTIQRTQQEDSAVYLCASSLGLAGAGLFFGPGTRLTVL.

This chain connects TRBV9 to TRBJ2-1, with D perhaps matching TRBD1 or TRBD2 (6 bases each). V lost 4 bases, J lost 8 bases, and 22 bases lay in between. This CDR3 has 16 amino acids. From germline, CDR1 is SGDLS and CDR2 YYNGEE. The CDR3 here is CASSPEPGEGGDEQFF. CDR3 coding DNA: TGTGCCAGCAGCCCCGAGCCGGGGGAAGGGGGAGATGAGCAGTTCTTC.

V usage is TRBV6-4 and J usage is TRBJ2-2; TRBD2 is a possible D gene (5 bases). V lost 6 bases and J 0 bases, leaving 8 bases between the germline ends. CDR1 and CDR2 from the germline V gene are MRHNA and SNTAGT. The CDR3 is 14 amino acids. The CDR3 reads CASSRGSNTGELFF. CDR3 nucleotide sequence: TGTGCCAGCAGCCGGGGTTCGAACACCGGGGAGCTGTTTTTT.

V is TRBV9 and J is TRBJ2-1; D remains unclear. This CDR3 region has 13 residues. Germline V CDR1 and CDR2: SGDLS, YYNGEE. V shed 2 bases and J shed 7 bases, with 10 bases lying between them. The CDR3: CASSVAVVNEQFF. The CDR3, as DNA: TGTGCCAGCAGCGTGGCAGTTGTTAATGAGCAGTTCTTC. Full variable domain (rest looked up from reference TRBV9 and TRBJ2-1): DSGVTQTPKHLITATGQRVTLRCSPRSGDLSVYWYQQSLDQGLQFLIQYYNGEERAKGNILERFSAQQFPDLHSELNLSSLELGDSALYFCASSVAVVNEQFFGPGTRLTVL.

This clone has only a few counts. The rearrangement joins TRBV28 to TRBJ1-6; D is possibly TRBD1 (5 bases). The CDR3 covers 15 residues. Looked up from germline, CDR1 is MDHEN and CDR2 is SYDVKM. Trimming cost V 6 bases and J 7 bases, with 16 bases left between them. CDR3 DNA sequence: TGTGCCAGCAGCAAAGGGGAGGGCGGGAATTCACCCCTCCACTTT. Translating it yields CASSKGEGGNSPLHF.

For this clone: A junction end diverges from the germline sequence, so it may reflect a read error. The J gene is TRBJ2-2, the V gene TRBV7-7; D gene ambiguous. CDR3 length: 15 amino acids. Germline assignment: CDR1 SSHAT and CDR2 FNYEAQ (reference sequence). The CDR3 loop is CASSLDLSNTGELFF. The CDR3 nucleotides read TGTGCTAGCAGCTTAGACCTCTCGAACACCGGGGAGCTGTTTTTT.

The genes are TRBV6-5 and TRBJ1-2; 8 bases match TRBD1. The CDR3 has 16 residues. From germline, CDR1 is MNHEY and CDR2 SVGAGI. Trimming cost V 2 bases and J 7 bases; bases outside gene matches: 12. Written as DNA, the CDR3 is TGTGCCAGCAGTTACACAGGGGGAGAAAGGTTGGGTGGCTACACCTTC. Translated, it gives CASSYTGGERLGGYTF.

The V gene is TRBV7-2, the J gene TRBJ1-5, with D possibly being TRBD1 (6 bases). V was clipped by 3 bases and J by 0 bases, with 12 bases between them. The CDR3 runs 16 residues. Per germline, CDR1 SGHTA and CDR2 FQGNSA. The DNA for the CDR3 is TGTGCCAGCAGCTTGGGGGGGCGGAATAGCAATCAGCCCCAGCATTTT. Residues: CASSLGGRNSNQPQHF.

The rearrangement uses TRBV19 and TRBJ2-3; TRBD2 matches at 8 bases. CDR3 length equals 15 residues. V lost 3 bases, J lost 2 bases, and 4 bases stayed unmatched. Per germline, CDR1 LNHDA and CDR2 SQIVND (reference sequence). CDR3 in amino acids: CASSIASGFTDTQYF. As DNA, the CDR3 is TGTGCCAGTAGTATTGCTAGCGGGTTCACAGATACGCAGTATTTT.

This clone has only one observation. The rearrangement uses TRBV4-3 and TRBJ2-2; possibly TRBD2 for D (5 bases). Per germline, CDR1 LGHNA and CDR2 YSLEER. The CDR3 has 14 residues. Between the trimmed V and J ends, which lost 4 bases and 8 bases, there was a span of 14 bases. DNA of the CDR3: TGCGCCAGCAGCCCCCTTTATCGGGAAGGGGAGCTGTTTTTT. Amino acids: CASSPLYREGELFF.

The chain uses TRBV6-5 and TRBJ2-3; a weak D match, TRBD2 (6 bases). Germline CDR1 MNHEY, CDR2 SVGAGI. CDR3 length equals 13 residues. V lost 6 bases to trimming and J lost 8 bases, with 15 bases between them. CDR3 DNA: TGTGCCAGCAGGCGGGAAGGGTACGGTACGCAGTATTTT. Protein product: CASRREGYGTQYF.

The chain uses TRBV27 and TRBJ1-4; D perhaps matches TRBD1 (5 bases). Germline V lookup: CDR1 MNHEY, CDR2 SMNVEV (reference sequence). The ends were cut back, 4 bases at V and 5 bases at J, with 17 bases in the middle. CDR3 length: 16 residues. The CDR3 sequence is CASSSSLGTENEKLFF. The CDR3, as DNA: TGTGCCAGCAGTTCGTCACTAGGGACGGAAAATGAAAAACTGTTTTTT.

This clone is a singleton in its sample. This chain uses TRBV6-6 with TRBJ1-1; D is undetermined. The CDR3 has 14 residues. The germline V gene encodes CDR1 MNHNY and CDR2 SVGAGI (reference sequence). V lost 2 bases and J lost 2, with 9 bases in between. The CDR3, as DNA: TGTGCCAGCAGTTACGGTACAGAAAACACTGAAGCTTTCTTT. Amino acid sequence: CASSYGTENTEAFF.

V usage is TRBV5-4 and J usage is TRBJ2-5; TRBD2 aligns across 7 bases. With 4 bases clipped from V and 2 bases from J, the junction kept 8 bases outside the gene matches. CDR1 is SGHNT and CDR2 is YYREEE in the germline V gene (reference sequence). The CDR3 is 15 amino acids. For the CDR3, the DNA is TGTGCCAGCAGCCTGGGCTCGGGGGGACAAGAGACCCAGTACTTC. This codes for CASSLGSGGQETQYF.

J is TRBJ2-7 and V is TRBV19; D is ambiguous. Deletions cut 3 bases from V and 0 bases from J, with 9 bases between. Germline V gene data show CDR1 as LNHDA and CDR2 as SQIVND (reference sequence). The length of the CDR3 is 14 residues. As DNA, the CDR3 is TGTGCCAGTAGTATGGCCCAGAGCTCCTACGAGCAGTACTTC. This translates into CASSMAQSSYEQYF.

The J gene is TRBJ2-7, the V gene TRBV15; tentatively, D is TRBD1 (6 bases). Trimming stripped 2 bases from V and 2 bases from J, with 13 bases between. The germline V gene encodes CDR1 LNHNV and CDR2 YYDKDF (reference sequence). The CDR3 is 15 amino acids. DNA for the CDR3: TGTGCCACCAGCAGATCAGGGGACCCGACCTACGAGCAGTACTTC. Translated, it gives CATSRSGDPTYEQYF. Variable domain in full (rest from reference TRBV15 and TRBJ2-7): DAMVIQNPRYQVTQFGKPVTLSCSQTLNHNVMYWYQQKSSQAPKLLFHYYDKDFNNEADTPDNFQSRRPNTSFCFLDIRSPGLGDTAMYLCATSRSGDPTYEQYFGPGTRLTVT.

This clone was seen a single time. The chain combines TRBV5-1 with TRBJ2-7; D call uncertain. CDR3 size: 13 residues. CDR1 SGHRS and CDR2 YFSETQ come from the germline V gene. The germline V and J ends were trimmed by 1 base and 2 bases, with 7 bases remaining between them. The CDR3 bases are TGCGCCAGCAGCTTGCTAGATCCCTACGAGCAGTACTTC. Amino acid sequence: CASSLLDPYEQYF.

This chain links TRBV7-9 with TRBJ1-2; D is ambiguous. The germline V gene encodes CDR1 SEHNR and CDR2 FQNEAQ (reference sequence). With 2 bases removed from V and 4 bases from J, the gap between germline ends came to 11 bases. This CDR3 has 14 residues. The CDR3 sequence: CASSLWEGTYGYTF. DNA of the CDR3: TGTGCCAGCAGCTTATGGGAGGGAACCTATGGCTACACCTTC.

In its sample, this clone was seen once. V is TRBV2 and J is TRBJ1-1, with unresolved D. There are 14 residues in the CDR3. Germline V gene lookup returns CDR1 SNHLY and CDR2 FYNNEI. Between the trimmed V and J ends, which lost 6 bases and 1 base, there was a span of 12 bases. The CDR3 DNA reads TGTGCCAGCAGGTTCATGGGCCAGAACACTGAAGCTTTCTTT. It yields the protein CASRFMGQNTEAFF. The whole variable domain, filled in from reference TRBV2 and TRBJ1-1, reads EPEVTQTPSHQVTQMGQEVILRCVPISNHLYFYWYRQILGQKVEFLVSFYNNEISEKSEIFDDQFSVERPDGSNFTLKIRSTKLEDSAMYFCASRFMGQNTEAFFGQGTRLTVV.

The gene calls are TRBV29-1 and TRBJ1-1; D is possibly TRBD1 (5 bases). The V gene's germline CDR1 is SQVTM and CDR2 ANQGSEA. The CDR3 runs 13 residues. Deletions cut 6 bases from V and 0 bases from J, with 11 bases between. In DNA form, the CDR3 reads TGCAGCGTGGAAAGACAGCTGAACACTGAAGCTTTCTTT. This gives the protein CSVERQLNTEAFF. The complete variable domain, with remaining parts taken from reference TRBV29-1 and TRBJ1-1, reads SAVISQKPSRDICQRGTSLTIQCQVDSQVTMMFWYRQQPGQSLTLIATANQGSEATYESGFVIDKFPISRPNLTFSTLTVSNMSPEDSSIYLCSVERQLNTEAFFGQGTRLTVV.

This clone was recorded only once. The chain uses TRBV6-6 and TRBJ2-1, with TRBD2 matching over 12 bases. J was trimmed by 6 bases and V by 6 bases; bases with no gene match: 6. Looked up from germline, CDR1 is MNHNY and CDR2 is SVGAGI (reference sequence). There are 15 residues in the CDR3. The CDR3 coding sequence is TGTGCCAGCAGCTTTACTAGCGGGAGGATCAATGAGCAGTTCTTC. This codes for CASSFTSGRINEQFF.

Written as DNA, the CDR3 is TGTGCAAGTCGCTTAGCTCAGCCGGGACAGGGGTTTGCCATATATTTT. Its translation: CASRLAQPGQGFAIYF. J is TRBJ1-3 and V is TRBV12-2; the listed D gene, TRBD1, was not tested against the DNA. TRBV12-2 constitutes a pseudogene. The CDR3 totals 16 residues.

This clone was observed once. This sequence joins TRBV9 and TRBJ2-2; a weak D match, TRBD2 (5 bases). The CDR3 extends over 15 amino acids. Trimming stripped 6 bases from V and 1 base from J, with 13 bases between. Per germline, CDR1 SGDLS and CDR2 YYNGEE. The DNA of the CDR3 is TGTGCCAGCACCAATCGGGGTGGGAACACCGGGGAGCTGTTTTTT. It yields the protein CASTNRGGNTGELFF.

CDR3 loop: CASSFPRWRTGELFF. The CDR3 bases are TGTGCCAGCAGCTTTCCCCGTTGGCGAACCGGGGAGCTGTTTTTT. V is TRBV11-2 and J is TRBJ2-2; no reliable D call. The V gene's germline CDR1 is SGHAT and CDR2 FQNNGV. The CDR3 has 15 residues. The V end lost 3 bases, the J end lost 5 bases, and 13 bases lay between the germline ends.